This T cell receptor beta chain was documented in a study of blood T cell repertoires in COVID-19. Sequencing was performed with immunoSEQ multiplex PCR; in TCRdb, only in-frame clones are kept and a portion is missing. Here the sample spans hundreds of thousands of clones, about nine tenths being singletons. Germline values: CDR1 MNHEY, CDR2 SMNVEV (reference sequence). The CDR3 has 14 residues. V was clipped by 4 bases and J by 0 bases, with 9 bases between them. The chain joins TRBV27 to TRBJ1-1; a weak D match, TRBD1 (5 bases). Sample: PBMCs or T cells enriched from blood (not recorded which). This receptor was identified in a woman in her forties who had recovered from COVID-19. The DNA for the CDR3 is TGTGCCAGCAGTTCAGGGCGAGTGAACACTGAAGCTTTCTTT. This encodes CASSSGRVNTEAFF.